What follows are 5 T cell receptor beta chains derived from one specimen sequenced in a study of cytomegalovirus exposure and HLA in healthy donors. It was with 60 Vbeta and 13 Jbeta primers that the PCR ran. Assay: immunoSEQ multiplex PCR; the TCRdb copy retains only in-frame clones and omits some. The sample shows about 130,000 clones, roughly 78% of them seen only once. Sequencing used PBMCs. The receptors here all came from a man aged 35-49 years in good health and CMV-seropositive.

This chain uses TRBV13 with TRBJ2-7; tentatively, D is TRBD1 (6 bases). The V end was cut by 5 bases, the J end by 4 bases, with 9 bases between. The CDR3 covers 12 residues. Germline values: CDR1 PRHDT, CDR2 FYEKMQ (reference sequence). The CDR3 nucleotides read TGTGCCAGCAGCATACAGGGATACGAGCAGTACTTC. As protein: CASSIQGYEQYF.

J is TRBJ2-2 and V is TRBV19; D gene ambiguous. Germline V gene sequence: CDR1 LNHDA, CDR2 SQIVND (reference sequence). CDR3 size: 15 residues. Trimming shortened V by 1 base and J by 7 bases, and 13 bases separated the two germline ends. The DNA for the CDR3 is TGTGCCAGTAGTATAGGCTCTCCCACGGGCGGGGAGCTGTTTTTT. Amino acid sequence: CASSIGSPTGGELFF. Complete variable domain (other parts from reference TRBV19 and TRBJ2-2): DGGITQSPKYLFRKEGQNVTLSCEQNLNHDAMYWYRQDPGQGLRLIYYSQIVNDFQKGDIAEGYSVSREKKESFPLTVTSAQKNPTAFYLCASSIGSPTGGELFFGEGSRLTVL.

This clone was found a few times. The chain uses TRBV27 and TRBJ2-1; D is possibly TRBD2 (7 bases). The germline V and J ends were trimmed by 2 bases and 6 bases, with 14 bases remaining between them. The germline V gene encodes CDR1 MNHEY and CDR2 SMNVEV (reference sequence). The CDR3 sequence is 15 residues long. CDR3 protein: CASSLVGRGANEQFF. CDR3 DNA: TGTGCCAGCAGTTTAGTGGGGAGGGGGGCCAATGAGCAGTTCTTC.

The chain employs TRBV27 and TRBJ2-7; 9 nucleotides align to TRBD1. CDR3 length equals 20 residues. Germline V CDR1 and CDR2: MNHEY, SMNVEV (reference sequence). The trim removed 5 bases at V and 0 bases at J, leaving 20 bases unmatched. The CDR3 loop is CASSLQRGQGKTRGSYEQYF. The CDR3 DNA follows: TGTGCCAGCAGTCTTCAACGAGGACAGGGGAAGACTAGGGGCTCCTACGAGCAGTACTTC.

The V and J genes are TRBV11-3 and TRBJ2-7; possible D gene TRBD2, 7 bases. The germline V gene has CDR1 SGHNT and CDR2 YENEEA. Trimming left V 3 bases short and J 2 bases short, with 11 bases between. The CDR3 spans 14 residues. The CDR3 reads CASSFRGGAYEQYF. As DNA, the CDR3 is TGTGCCAGCAGCTTCAGGGGAGGGGCCTACGAGCAGTACTTC. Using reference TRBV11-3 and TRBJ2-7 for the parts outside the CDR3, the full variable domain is EAGVVQSPRYKIIEKKQPVAFWCNPISGHNTLYWYLQNLGQGPELLIRYENEEAVDDSQLPKDRFSAERLKGVDSTLKIQPAELGDSAVYLCASSFRGGAYEQYFGPGTRLTVT.